These T cell receptor beta chains were read from a single sample in a study of blood T cells in healthy people across ages. TCRdb ran MiXCR on the 5' RACE reads and lists one entry per CDR3 protein. The table lists some 800,000 distinct CDR3 sequences, under 55% of them singletons, with roughly a fifth in the top ten. Sequencing input: blood. The receptors come from a man in his fifties or sixties in good health. Both conserved end residues are part of each CDR3. D genes are given only for firm matches. Only part of the rows carry a size: once, few, many, or a class if the clone is expanded.

TRBD2	-	TRBV4-1	TRBJ2-1	CASSQESGGSSYNEQFF	TGCGCCAGCAGCCAAGAGAGCGGGGGGAGCTCCTACAATGAGCAGTTCTTC
TRBD1	few	TRBV20-1	TRBJ2-5	CSARGPTGAGTQYF	TGCAGTGCTAGGGGCCCGACAGGGGCGGGGACCCAGTACTTC
TRBD2	-	TRBV9	TRBJ2-1	CASSVAGGNEQFF	TGTGCCAGCAGCGTAGCGGGGGGCAATGAGCAGTTCTTC
-	few	TRBV20-1	TRBJ2-5	CSTSLQIPQETQYF	TGCAGTACTAGTCTACAGATCCCTCAAGAGACCCAGTACTTC
-	few	TRBV4-1	TRBJ2-7	CASSQDASRGPVVYEQYF	TGCGCCAGCAGCCAAGATGCATCGCGGGGGCCCGTTGTCTACGAGCAGTACTTC
-	-	TRBV30	TRBJ1-2	CAWSDAGQNYGYTF	TGTGCCTGGAGTGATGCCGGTCAAAACTACGGCTACACCTTC
-	-	TRBV21-1	TRBJ2-5	CASSPRASGQETQYF	TGTGCCAGCAGCCCCCGGGCTAGCGGACAAGAGACCCAGTACTTC
-	-	TRBV7-9	TRBJ2-1	CASSLIVDTHPSYNEQFF	TGTGCCAGCAGCTTAATCGTGGATACCCACCCCTCCTACAATGAGCAGTTCTTC
TRBD1	-	TRBV4-1	TRBJ1-1	CASRPGDRGNTEAFF	TGCGCCAGCAGACCCGGCGACAGGGGGAACACTGAAGCTTTCTTT
TRBD2	few	TRBV7-9	TRBJ2-5	CASSPGVASGGKETQYF	TGTGCCAGCAGTCCCGGCGTCGCTAGCGGGGGAAAAGAGACCCAGTACTTC